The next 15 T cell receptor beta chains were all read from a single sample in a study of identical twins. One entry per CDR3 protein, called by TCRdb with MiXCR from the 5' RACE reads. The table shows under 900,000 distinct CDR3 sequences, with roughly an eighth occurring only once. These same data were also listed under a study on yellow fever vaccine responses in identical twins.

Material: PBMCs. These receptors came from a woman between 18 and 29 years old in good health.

CDR3 in DNA: TGTGCCAGCACCCTCGATGGTTACGAGCAGTACTTC. The encoded protein is CASTLDGYEQYF. This sequence joins TRBV2 and TRBJ2-7; D gene uncertain. The CDR3 has 12 amino acids. CDR1 and CDR2 (germline): SNHLY, FYNNEI. Trimming took off 7 bases at V and 4 bases at J, with 11 bases between the two ends.

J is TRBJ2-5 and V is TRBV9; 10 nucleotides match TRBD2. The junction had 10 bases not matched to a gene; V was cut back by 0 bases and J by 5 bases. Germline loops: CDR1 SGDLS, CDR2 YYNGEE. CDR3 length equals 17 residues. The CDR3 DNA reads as TGTGCCAGCAGCGTAGGGGCGGCTAGCGGGAGTTGGGAGACCCAGTACTTC. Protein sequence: CASSVGAASGSWETQYF.

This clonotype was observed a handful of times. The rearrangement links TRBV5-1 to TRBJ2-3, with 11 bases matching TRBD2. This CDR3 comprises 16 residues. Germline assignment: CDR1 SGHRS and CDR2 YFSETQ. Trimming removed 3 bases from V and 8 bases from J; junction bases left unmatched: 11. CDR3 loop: CASSSFSGGASGTQYF. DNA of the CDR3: TGCGCCAGCAGCTCGTTTAGCGGGGGGGCCAGTGGTACGCAGTATTTT. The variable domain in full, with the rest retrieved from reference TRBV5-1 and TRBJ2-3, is KAGVTQTPRYLIKTRGQQVTLSCSPISGHRSVSWYQQTPGQGLQFLFEYFSETQRNKGNFPGRFSGRQFSNSRSEMNVSTLELGDSALYLCASSSFSGGASGTQYFGPGTRLTVL.

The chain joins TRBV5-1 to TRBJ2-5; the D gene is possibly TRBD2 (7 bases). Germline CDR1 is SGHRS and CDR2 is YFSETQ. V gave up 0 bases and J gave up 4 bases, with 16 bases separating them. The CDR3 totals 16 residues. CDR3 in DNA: TGCGCCAGCAGCTTGGCCGTTTCGGGGGGCCGAGAGACCCAGTACTTC. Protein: CASSLAVSGGRETQYF.

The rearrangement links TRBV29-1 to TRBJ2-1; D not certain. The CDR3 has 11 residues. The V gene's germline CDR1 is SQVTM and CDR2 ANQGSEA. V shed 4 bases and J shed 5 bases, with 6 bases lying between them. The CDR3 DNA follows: TGCAGCGTTGGCCAAGACAATGAGCAGTTCTTC. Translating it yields CSVGQDNEQFF.

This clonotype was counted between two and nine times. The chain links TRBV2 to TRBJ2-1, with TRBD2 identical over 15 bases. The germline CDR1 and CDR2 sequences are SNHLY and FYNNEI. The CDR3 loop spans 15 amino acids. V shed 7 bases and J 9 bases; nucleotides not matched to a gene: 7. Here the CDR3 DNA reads TGTGCCAGCATGGGGACTAGCGGGGGGCCGGGTGAGCAGTTCTTC. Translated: CASMGTSGGPGEQFF.

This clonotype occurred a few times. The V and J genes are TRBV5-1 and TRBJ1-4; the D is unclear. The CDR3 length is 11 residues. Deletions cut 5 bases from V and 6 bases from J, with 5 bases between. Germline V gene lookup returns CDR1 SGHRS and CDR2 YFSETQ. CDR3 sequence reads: CASSGYEKLFF. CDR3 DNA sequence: TGCGCCAGCAGTGGTTATGAAAAACTGTTTTTT. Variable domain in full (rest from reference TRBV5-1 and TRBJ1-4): KAGVTQTPRYLIKTRGQQVTLSCSPISGHRSVSWYQQTPGQGLQFLFEYFSETQRNKGNFPGRFSGRQFSNSRSEMNVSTLELGDSALYLCASSGYEKLFFGSGTQLSVL.

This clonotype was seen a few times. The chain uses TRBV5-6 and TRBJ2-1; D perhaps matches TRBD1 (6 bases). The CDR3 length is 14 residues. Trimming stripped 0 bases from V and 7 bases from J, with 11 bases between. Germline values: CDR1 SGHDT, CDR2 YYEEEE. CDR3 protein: CASSLGQDGNEQFF. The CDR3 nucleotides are TGTGCCAGCAGCTTGGGACAGGATGGAAATGAGCAGTTCTTC.

The CDR3: CSARDPSSGANVLTF. The CDR3 nucleotides are TGCAGTGCCCGGGACCCGAGCTCTGGGGCCAACGTCCTGACTTTC. The V and J genes are TRBV20-1 and TRBJ2-6; D might be TRBD1 or TRBD2, each matching 5 bases. The V and J ends lost 6 bases and 0 bases respectively, with 12 bases between them. Germline-derived CDR1 and CDR2 are DFQATT and SNEGSKA (reference sequence). The CDR3 totals 15 residues.

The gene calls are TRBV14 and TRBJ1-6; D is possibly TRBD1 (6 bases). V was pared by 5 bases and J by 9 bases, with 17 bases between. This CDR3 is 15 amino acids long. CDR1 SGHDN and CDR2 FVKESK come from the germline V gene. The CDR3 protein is CASSFATGLGSPLHF. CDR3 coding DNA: TGTGCCAGCAGCTTCGCGACAGGCCTGGGTTCACCCCTCCACTTT.

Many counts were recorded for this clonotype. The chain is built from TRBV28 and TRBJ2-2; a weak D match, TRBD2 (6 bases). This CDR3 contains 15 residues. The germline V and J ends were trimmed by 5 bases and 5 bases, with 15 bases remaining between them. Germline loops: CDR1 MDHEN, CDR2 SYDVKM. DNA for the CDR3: TGTGCCAGCAGTGACAGTCCCCGGGGGACCGGGGAGCTGTTTTTT. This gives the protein CASSDSPRGTGELFF. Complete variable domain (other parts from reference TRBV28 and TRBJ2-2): DVKVTQSSRYLVKRTGEKVFLECVQDMDHENMFWYRQDPGLGLRLIYFSYDVKMKEKGDIPEGYSVSREKKERFSLILESASTNQTSMYLCASSDSPRGTGELFFGEGSRLTVL.

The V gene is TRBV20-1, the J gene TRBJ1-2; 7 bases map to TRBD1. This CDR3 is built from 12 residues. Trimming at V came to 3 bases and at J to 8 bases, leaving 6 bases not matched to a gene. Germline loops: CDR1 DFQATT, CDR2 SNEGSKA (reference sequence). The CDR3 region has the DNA TGCAGTGCTAGGACGCAGGGGGAGGGCTACACCTTC. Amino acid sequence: CSARTQGEGYTF.

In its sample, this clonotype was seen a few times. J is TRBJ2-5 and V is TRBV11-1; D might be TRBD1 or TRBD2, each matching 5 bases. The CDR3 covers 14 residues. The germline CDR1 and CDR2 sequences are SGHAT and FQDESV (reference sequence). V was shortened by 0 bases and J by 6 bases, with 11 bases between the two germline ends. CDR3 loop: CASSLARESQTQYF. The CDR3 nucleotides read TGTGCCAGCAGCTTAGCCAGGGAGAGTCAGACCCAGTACTTC.

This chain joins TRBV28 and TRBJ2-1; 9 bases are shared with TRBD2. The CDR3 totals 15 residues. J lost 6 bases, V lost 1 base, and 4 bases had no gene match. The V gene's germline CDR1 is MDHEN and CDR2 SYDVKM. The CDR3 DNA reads TGTGCCAGCAGTTTATTGGTGCGGGAGGGCAATGAGCAGTTCTTC. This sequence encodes CASSLLVREGNEQFF.

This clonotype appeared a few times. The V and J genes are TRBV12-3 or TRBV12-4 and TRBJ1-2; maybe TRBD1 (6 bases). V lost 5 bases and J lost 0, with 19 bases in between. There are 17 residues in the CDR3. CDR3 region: CASSPTLRTETNYGYTF. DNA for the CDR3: TGTGCCAGCAGTCCGACACTTCGGACAGAAACTAACTATGGCTACACCTTC.